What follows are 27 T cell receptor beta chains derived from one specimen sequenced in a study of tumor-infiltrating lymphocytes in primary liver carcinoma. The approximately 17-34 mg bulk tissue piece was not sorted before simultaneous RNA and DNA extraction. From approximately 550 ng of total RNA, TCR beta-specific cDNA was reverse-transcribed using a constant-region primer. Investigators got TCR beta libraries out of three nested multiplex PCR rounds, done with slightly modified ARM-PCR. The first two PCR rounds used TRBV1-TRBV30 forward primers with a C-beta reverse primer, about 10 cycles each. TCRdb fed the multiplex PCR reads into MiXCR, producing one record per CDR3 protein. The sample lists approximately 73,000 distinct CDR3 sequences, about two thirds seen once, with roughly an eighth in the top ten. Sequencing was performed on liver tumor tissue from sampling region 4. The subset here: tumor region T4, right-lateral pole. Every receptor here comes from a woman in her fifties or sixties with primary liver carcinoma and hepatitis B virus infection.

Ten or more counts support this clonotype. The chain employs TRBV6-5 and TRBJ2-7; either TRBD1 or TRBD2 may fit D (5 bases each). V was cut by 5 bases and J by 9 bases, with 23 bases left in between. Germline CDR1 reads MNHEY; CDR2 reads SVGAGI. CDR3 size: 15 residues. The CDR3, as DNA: TGTGCCAGCAGTCAGGCCGGGACCGCCATGGGCGGGCAGTACTTC. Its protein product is CASSQAGTAMGGQYF.

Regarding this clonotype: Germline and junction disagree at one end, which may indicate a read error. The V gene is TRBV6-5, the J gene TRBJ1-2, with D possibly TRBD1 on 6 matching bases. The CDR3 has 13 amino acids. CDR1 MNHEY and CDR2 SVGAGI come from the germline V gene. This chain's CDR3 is CTSSYSRGRGYTF. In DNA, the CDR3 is TGTACCAGCAGTTACTCACGGGGGCGGGGCTACACCTTC.

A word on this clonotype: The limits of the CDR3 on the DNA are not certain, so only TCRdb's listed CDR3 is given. The CDR3 protein is CSIEDWGYGCTF. V usage is TRBV29-1 and J usage is TRBJ1-2. Germline CDR1 is SQVTM and CDR2 is ANQGSEA. The CDR3 is 12 amino acids in total, end residues counted.

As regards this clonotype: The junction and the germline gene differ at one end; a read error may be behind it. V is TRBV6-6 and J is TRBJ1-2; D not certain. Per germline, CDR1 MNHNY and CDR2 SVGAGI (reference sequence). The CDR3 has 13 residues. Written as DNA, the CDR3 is TGCGCCAACACTTATATAAGCAACTATGGCTACACCTTC. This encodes CANTYISNYGYTF.

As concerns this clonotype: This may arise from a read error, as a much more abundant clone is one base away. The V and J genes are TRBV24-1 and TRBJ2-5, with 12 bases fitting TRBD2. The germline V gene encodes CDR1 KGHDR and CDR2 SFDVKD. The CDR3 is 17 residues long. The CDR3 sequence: CAASDSRTSGMLGTQYF. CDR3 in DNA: TGTGCCGCCAGTGATTCCCGGACTAGCGGGATGTTAGGGACCCAGTACTTC.

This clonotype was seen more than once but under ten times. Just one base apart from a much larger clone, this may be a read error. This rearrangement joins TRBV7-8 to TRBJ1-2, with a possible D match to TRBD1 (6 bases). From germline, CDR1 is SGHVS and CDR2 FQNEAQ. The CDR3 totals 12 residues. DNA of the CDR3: TGTGTCAGCAGCCCAGAGGGGGGTGGCTACACCTTC. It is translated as CVSSPEGGGYTF.

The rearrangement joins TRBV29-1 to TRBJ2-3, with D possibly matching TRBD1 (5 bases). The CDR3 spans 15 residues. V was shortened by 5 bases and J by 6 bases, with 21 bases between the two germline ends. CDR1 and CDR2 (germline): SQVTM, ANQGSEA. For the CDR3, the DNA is TGCAGCGTTAAGGAGTGCCCACAGGACACTGATACGCAGTATTTT. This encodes CSVKECPQDTDTQYF.

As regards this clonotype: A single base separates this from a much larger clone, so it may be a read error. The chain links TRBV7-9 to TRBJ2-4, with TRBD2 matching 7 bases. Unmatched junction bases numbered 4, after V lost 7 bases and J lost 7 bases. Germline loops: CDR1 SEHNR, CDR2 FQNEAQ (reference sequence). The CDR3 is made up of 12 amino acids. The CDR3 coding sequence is TGTGCCAGCAATCTCGGGGGGAACATTCAGTACTTC. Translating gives CASNLGGNIQYF. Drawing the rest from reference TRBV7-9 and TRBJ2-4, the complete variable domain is DTGVSQNPRHKITKRGQNVTFRCDPISEHNRLYWYRQTLGQGPEFLTYFQNEAQLEKSRLLSDRFSAERPKGSFSTLEIQRTEQGDSAMYLCASNLGGNIQYFGAGTRLSVL.

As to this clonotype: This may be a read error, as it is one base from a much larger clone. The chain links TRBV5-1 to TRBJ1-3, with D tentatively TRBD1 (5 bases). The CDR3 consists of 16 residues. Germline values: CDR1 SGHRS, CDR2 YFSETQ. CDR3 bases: TGCGCCAGCAGCTTGTCGGGGGGAAACTCTGGAAGCACCATATATTTT. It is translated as CASSLSGGNSGSTIYF. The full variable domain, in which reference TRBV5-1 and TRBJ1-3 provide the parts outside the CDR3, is KAGVTQTPRYLIKTRGQQVTLSCSPISGHRSVSWYQQTPGQGLQFLFEYFSETQRNKGNFPGRFSGRQFSNSRSEMNVSTLELGDSALYLCASSLSGGNSGSTIYFGEGSWLTVV.

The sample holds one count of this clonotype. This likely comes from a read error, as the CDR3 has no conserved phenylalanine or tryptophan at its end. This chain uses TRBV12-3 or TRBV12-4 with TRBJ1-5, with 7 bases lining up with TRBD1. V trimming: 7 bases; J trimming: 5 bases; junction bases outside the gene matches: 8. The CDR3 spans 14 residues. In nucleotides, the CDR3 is TGTGCCAGCAAGACAGGGTATGGTCATCAGCCCCAGCATTGT. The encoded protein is CASKTGYGHQPQHC.

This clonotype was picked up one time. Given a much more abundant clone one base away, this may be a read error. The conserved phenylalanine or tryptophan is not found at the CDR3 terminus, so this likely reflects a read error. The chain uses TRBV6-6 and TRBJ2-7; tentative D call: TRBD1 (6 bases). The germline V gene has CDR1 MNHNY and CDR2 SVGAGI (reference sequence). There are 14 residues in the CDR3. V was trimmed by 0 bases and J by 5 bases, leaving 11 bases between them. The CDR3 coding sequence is TGTGCCAGCAGTTACTCGGCAGGGGCGGACGAGCAGTACTTA. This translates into CASSYSAGADEQYL.

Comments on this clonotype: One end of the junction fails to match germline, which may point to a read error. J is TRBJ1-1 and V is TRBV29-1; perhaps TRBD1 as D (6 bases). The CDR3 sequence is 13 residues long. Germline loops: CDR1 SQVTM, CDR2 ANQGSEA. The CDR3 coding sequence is TGCAGCCTTGACAGGACCCCGGGCACTGAAGCTTTCTTT. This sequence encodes CSLDRTPGTEAFF.

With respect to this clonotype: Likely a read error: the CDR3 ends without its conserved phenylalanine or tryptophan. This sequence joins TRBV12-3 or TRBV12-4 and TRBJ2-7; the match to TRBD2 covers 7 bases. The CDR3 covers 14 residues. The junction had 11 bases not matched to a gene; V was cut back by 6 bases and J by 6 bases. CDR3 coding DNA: TGTGCCAGCAGGTCAGCGGGAACCGGGGGCGAGCAGTACTTA. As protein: CASRSAGTGGEQYL.

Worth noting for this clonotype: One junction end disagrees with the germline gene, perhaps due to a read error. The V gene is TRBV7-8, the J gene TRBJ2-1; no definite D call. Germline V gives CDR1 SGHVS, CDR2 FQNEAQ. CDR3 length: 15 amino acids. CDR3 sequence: CASSPQPGSYNEQLF. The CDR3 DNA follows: TGTGCCAGCAGCCCCCAGCCGGGCTCCTACAATGAGCAGCTCTTT. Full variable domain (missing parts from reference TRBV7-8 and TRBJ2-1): GAGVSQSPRYKVAKRGQDVALRCDPISGHVSLFWYQQALGQGPEFLTYFQNEAQLDKSGLPSDRFFAERPEGSVSTLKIQRTQQEDSAVYLCASSPQPGSYNEQLFGPGTRLTVL.

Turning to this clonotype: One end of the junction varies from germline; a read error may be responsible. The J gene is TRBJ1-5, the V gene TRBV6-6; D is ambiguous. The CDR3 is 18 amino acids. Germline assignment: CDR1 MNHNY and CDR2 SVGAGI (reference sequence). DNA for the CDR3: TGTACCAGCAGTTACTCGCCGGAACTCGAGGGAATCAATCAGCCCCAGCATTTT. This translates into CTSSYSPELEGINQPQHF.

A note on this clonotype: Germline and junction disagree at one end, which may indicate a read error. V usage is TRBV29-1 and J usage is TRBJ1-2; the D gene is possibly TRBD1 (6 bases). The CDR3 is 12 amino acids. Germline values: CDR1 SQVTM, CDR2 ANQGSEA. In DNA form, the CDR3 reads TGCAGTGGCGCCCAGGGACATTATGACTACACCTTC. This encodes CSGAQGHYDYTF. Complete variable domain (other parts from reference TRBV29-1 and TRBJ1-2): SAVISQKPSRDICQRGTSLTIQCQVDSQVTMMFWYRQQPGQSLTLIATANQGSEATYESGFVIDKFPISRPNLTFSTLTVSNMSPEDSSIYLCSGAQGHYDYTFGSGTRLTVV.

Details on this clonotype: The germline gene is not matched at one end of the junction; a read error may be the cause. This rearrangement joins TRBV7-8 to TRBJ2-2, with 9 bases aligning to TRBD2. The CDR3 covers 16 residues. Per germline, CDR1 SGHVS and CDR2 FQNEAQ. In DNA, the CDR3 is TGTGCCAGCAGCTTAGGTAGCGGGAGACCCACCTGGGAGCTGTTATTT. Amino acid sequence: CASSLGSGRPTWELLF.

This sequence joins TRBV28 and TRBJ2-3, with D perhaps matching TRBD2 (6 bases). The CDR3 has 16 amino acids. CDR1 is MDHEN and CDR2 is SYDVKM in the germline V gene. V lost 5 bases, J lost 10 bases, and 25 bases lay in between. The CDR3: CASSPPPSPGGRAQYF. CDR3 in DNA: TGTGCCAGCAGTCCCCCCCCGAGCCCCGGGGGAAGGGCGCAGTATTTT.

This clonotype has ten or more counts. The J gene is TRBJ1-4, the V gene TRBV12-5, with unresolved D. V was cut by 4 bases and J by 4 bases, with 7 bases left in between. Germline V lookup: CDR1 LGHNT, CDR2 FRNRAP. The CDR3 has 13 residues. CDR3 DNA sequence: TGTGCTAGTGGTTCCACGCATAATGAAAAACTGTTTTTT. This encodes CASGSTHNEKLFF.

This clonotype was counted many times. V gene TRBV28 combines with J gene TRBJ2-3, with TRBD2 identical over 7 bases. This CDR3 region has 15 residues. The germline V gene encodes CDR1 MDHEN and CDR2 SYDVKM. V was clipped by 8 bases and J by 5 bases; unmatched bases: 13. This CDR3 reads CASGSRREVRDTQYF. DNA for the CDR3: TGTGCCAGCGGTAGCCGACGGGAGGTTAGAGATACGCAGTATTTT.

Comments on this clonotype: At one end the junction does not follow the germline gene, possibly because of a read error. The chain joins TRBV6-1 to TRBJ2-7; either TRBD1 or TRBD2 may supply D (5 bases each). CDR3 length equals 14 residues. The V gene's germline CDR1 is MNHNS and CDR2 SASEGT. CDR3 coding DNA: TGTGCCAGCAGCGGAGCTTTCGAGGGGTACGAGCAGTATTTC. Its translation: CASSGAFEGYEQYF.

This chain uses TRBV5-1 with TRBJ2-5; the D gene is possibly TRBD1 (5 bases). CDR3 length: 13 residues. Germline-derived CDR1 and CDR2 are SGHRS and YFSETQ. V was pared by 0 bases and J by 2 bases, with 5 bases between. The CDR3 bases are TGCGCCAGCAGCTTGGGACAGCAAGAGACCCAGTACTTC. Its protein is CASSLGQQETQYF.

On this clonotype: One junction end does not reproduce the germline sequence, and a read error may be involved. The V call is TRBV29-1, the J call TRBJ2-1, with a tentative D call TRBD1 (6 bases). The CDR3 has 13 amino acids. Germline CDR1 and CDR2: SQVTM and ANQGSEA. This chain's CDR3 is CSVVKRRGNEQFF. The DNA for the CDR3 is TGTAGCGTTGTAAAACGCAGGGGCAATGAGCAGTTCTTC.

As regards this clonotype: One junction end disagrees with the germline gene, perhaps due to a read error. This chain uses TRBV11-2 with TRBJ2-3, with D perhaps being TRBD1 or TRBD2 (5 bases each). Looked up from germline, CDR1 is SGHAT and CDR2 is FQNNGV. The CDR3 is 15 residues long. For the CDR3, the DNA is TGTGCCGGCAGCCCTGGACAAGCGGGCACAGATACGCAGTATTTT. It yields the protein CAGSPGQAGTDTQYF.

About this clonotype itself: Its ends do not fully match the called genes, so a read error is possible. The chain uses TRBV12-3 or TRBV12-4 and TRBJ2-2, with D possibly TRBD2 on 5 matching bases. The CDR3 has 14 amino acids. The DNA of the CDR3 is TGTGCTAGCAGCGGCATTCGGAACACCGGGGAGCTGTTTTTT. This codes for CASSGIRNTGELFF.

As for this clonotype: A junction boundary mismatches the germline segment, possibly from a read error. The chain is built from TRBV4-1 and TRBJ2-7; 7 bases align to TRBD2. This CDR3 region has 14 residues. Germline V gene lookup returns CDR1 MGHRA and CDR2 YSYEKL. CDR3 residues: CASSPAGRVYKLYF. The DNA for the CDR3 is TGCGCCAGCAGCCCCGCGGGGAGGGTCTACAAGCTGTACTTT.

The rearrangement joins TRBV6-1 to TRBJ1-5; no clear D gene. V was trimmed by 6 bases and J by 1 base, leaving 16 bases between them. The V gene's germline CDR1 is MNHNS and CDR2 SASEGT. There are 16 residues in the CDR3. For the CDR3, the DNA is TGTGCCAGCAGGGACGGGAGCCTCTACAGCAATCAGCCCCAGCATTTT. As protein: CASRDGSLYSNQPQHF.